This T cell receptor beta chain came from a study of T-cell memory formation after mild COVID-19. Study in general: The TCR clusters were mostly specific to one donor.

General study points: Largely, contracting CD4+ clones fell within CM and EM, and contracting CD8+ clones within EMRA. Contracting clones from day 15 to 85 showed balanced CD4/CD8; later expanders favored CD4+.

Trimming removed 4 bases at V and 3 bases at J, with 5 bases between. The CDR3 is 12 amino acids. Looked up from germline, CDR1 is SGDLS and CDR2 is YYNGEE. From 5'RACE with constant-segment primers came TCR alpha and TCR beta cDNA libraries that carried sample barcodes and UMIs. One entry per CDR3 protein results from TCRdb running MiXCR on the 5' RACE reads. The data show about 39,000 distinct CDR3 sequences, over 5% seen once. Notes on this clonotype: Its antigen is unknown.

The V and J genes are TRBV9 and TRBJ2-1; D is ambiguous. Sequenced: PBMCs or a T cell subset sorted from them (not recorded which). The origin of this receptor is an adult who had mild COVID-19 (a few samples of this study predate the infection). Cell type and time point are not known. The CDR3: CASSPHYNEQFF. The CDR3 DNA is TGTGCCAGCAGCCCCCACTACAATGAGCAGTTCTTC.